The clone carrying this T cell receptor (beta chain) appeared a single time. In Cohort 3, a recovered donor had either two negative PCRs, clearance, or symptom resolution. As handled by the study authors: Estimation of nucleated cell counts was performed using reference gene primer amplification. Profiled with immunoSEQ multiplex PCR; TCRdb holds only in-frame clones, not every one. V and J calls plus clone size are reproduced from that table; the DNA served to infer D and trimming. The profile covers over 200,000 clones, with 80% to 90% appearing a single time and about a tenth taken by the ten largest. The data were obtained in a study of blood T cell repertoires in COVID-19. Study-wide background: Spain, Italy and the United States supplied samples that represented acute and convalescent COVID-19.

Per germline, CDR1 SGHNT and CDR2 YENEEA. CDR3 length equals 12 residues. The ends lost 5 bases at V and 5 bases at J; junction bases unmatched: 2. This receptor was taken from a man between 40 and 49 years old who had recovered from COVID-19. Sequenced sample: PBMCs or T cells enriched from blood (not recorded which). The V call is TRBV11-3, the J call TRBJ2-7; 8 positions match TRBD2. The CDR3 DNA sequence: TGTGCCAGCAGCCCGGGAGGGGACGAGCAGTACTTC. Translated: CASSPGGDEQYF. The variable domain in full, with the rest retrieved from reference TRBV11-3 and TRBJ2-7, is EAGVVQSPRYKIIEKKQPVAFWCNPISGHNTLYWYLQNLGQGPELLIRYENEEAVDDSQLPKDRFSAERLKGVDSTLKIQPAELGDSAVYLCASSPGGDEQYFGPGTRLTVT.